A selection of T cell receptor beta chains follows, all from one sample in a study of patients and donors after allogeneic stem cell transplantation. TCRdb reprocessed the RT-PCR reads with MiXCR, giving one entry per CDR3 protein. The sample holds 190,000 or so distinct CDR3 sequences, more than 35% seen once. The sample consisted of blood, either unsorted or a sorted T cell fraction (not recorded which). These receptors originate from a human donor who was either an allogeneic HSCT recipient or a stem cell or donor lymphocyte infusion donor (not recorded which). It is not recorded whose cells these are; they may come from a transplant donor. Both conserved end residues are part of each CDR3. The D gene is left open where the match is weak. Part of the rows lack a size; the others show once, few, many or a class for expanded clones.

d_call	clone_size	v_call	j_call	cdr3_aa	cdr3_nt
-	few	TRBV15	TRBJ2-2	CATSRKASGELFF	TGTGCCACCAGCAGAAAGGCGTCCGGGGAGCTGTTTTTT
TRBD1	-	TRBV5-1	TRBJ2-5	CASSYGDRNQETQYF	TGCGCCAGCAGCTATGGGGACAGGAACCAAGAGACCCAGTACTTC
-	-	TRBV6-6	TRBJ1-1	CASKLPGDTEAFF	TGTGCCAGCAAGTTACCAGGGGACACTGAAGCTTTCTTT
-	-	TRBV25-1	TRBJ2-7	CASSRTPHEQYF	TGTGCCAGCAGTAGGACACCCCACGAGCAGTACTTC
TRBD1	-	TRBV12-3/TRBV12-4	TRBJ2-5	CASSLLGQETQYF	TGTGCCAGCAGTTTACTGGGACAGGAGACCCAGTACTTC
TRBD1	-	TRBV25-1	TRBJ1-1	CASSDSWTGGTEAFF	TGTGCCAGCAGCGATTCCTGGACAGGGGGCACTGAAGCTTTCTTT
-	few	TRBV3-1	TRBJ2-3	CASSLGGATDTQYF	TGTGCCAGCAGCCTCGGCGGGGCTACAGATACGCAGTATTTT
-	-	TRBV6-2/TRBV6-3	TRBJ2-1	CASSQHRDFYNEQFF	TGTGCCAGCAGTCAACACCGGGACTTCTACAATGAGCAGTTCTTC
-	-	TRBV11-2	TRBJ2-5	CASSGQIEETQYF	TGTGCCAGCAGCGGGCAGATTGAAGAGACCCAGTACTTC
-	-	TRBV12-3/TRBV12-4	TRBJ1-5	CASSLGGTNSNQPQHF	TGTGCCAGCAGTTTGGGGGGCACCAATAGCAATCAGCCCCAGCATTTT
-	-	TRBV6-5	TRBJ2-4	CASSYSWGNIQYF	TGTGCCAGCAGTTACTCGTGGGGTAACATTCAGTACTTC
-	-	TRBV5-1	TRBJ1-1	CASSRQGSFEAFF	TGCGCCAGCAGCAGGCAGGGGTCCTTTGAAGCTTTCTTT
TRBD1	-	TRBV24-1	TRBJ2-5	CATSARTGAVYQETQYF	TGTGCCACCAGTGCCCGGACAGGGGCCGTTTACCAAGAGACCCAGTACTTC
TRBD1	few	TRBV20-1	TRBJ1-5	CSAGTGINQPQHF	TGCAGTGCTGGGACAGGGATCAATCAGCCCCAGCATTTT
-	-	TRBV7-9	TRBJ2-1	CASSLDAEQFF	TGTGCCAGCAGCTTAGACGCTGAGCAGTTCTTC
-	-	TRBV7-6	TRBJ2-7	CASSLRGGLAYEQYF	TGTGCCAGCAGCTTAAGGGGTGGCCTAGCCTACGAGCAGTACTTC
-	-	TRBV12-3/TRBV12-4	TRBJ1-1	CASSWRSANTEAFF	TGTGCCAGCAGTTGGCGGTCCGCCAACACTGAAGCTTTCTTT
-	-	TRBV5-1	TRBJ1-1	CASSSGTTEAFF	TGCGCCAGCAGCTCGGGGACCACTGAAGCTTTCTTT
-	-	TRBV27	TRBJ2-7	CASSLSRGYEQYF	TGTGCCAGCAGTTTATCCAGGGGCTACGAGCAGTACTTC
-	-	TRBV28	TRBJ2-5	CASKLFREETQYF	TGTGCCAGCAAATTATTTCGGGAGGAGACCCAGTACTTC
-	many	TRBV7-2	TRBJ1-5	CASSLGGRSNQPQHF	TGTGCCAGCAGCCTGGGGGGTCGGAGCAATCAGCCCCAGCATTTT
-	-	TRBV12-3/TRBV12-4	TRBJ1-3	CASTGTGVGNTIYF	TGTGCCAGCACCGGAACAGGTGTAGGAAACACCATATATTTT
-	few	TRBV6-5	TRBJ1-2	CASSPIQGTEGYTF	TGTGCCAGCAGTCCCATACAGGGTACGGAAGGCTACACCTTC
-	-	TRBV27	TRBJ1-1	CASFPGRGTEAFF	TGTGCCAGCTTCCCTGGCAGGGGCACTGAAGCTTTCTTT
-	few	TRBV25-1	TRBJ1-1	CASSEMRIPGGAFF	TGTGCCAGCAGTGAAATGAGGATTCCGGGGGGAGCTTTCTTT
-	once	TRBV7-2	TRBJ2-1	CASSLVAERYNEQFF	TGTGCCAGCAGCTTAGTAGCAGAGCGCTACAATGAGCAGTTCTTC
TRBD1	-	TRBV3-1	TRBJ1-6	CASSRDSSNSPLHF	TGTGCCAGCAGCCGGGACAGCTCTAATTCACCCCTCCACTTT
-	-	TRBV5-5	TRBJ2-4	CASSFPPLTNIQYF	TGTGCCAGCAGCTTTCCGCCCCTAACGAACATTCAGTACTTC
TRBD1	few	TRBV18	TRBJ2-1	CASSPTDRDSYNEQFF	TGTGCCAGCTCACCCACGGACAGGGACTCCTACAATGAGCAGTTCTTC
-	-	TRBV24-1	TRBJ2-1	CATSDRLYNEQFF	TGTGCCACCAGTGACAGGCTTTACAATGAGCAGTTCTTC
-	few	TRBV4-3	TRBJ1-5	CASSQEFSVNQPQHF	TGCGCCAGCAGCCAAGAGTTCTCAGTGAATCAGCCCCAGCATTTT